These 14 T cell receptor beta chains were all obtained from the same sample, sequenced in a study of shared clonotypes between healthy human individuals. Repertoires were generated with immunoSEQ multiplex PCR, while TCRdb's copy carries only in-frame clones and drops some. The sample has 2 million to 3 million clones, roughly 93% seen once. The sequencing input was naive CD4+ T cells from PBMCs. Regarding subset: CD45RA+ positively selected. The receptors here all came from a man aged 18 to 30 in good health. Some clones in this sample may be carry-over from other donors' samples.

Written as DNA, the CDR3 is TGTGCCAGCAGCGTACCCCACGGGCCGCAAGGCTACACCTTC. Translated: CASSVPHGPQGYTF. V usage is TRBV7-7 and J usage is TRBJ1-2; no firm D call. Germline CDR1 reads SSHAT; CDR2 reads FNYEAQ (reference sequence). The V and J ends lost 5 bases and 8 bases respectively, with 18 bases between them. The CDR3 runs 14 residues.

This chain links TRBV5-5 with TRBJ2-1, with D tentatively TRBD2 (5 bases). The germline V gene encodes CDR1 SGHKS and CDR2 YYEKEE (reference sequence). Trimming removed 4 bases from V and 12 bases from J, with 14 bases in between. The CDR3 is 12 residues long. Here the CDR3 reads CASSPTGDWQFF. CDR3 bases: TGTGCCAGCAGCCCCACCGGGGATTGGCAGTTCTTC.

The chain combines TRBV29-1 with TRBJ2-3; D possibly matches TRBD1 or TRBD2 (6 bases each). V dropped 8 bases and J dropped 6 bases, with 15 bases sitting between them. CDR1 is SQVTM and CDR2 is ANQGSEA in the germline V gene. The CDR3 length is 12 residues. CDR3 nucleotide sequence: TGCAGCCAAACCCGGGGGCACGATACGCAGTATTTT. As protein: CSQTRGHDTQYF.

Regarding this clone: The same CDR3 also results from other DNA sequences found in this sample. This rearrangement joins TRBV28 to TRBJ2-7, with D perhaps matching TRBD2 (6 bases). Trimming removed 3 bases from V and 7 bases from J, with 16 bases in between. Per the germline V gene, CDR1 is MDHEN and CDR2 is SYDVKM. The CDR3 spans 14 residues. CDR3 amino acids: CASSLGGGLGEQYF. CDR3 nucleotides: TGTGCCAGCAGTTTGGGCGGAGGGCTGGGTGAGCAGTACTTC.

J is TRBJ2-7 and V is TRBV7-2; perhaps TRBD1 as D (6 bases). The CDR3 has 13 amino acids. The V end lost 5 bases, the J end lost 5 bases, and 13 bases lay between the germline ends. Looked up from germline, CDR1 is SGHTA and CDR2 is FQGNSA. CDR3 bases: TGTGCCAGCAGCAAATCCCGGGACAACGAGCAGTACTTC. Amino acid sequence: CASSKSRDNEQYF.

This sequence joins TRBV16 and TRBJ1-1, with a tentative D call TRBD1 (6 bases). V was trimmed by 2 bases and J by 5 bases, leaving 15 bases between them. Germline V gene data show CDR1 as KGHSY and CDR2 as FQNENV. The CDR3 length is 15 residues. CDR3 sequence: CASSQGLGALTEAFF. The CDR3 DNA sequence: TGTGCCAGCAGCCAAGGGCTGGGGGCGCTTACTGAAGCTTTCTTT.

This chain connects TRBV28 to TRBJ1-5; tentatively, D is TRBD1 (5 bases). This CDR3 region has 16 residues. Germline CDR1 MDHEN, CDR2 SYDVKM. Trimming stripped 6 bases from V and 1 base from J, with 16 bases between. CDR3 sequence: CASRTGRHLSNQPQHF. CDR3 nucleotide sequence: TGTGCCAGCAGAACAGGTCGACATCTGAGCAATCAGCCCCAGCATTTT.

The chain couples TRBV7-2 to TRBJ2-3, with D maybe TRBD1 (6 bases). Trimming took 2 bases from V and 2 from J, leaving 8 bases between them. Per the germline V gene, CDR1 is SGHTA and CDR2 is FQGNSA. The CDR3 spans 14 residues. The CDR3 sequence is CASSLWGLTDTQYF. DNA of the CDR3: TGTGCCAGCAGCTTATGGGGGCTCACAGATACGCAGTATTTT.

This chain uses TRBV4-2 with TRBJ1-4, with 9 bases identical to TRBD1. The CDR3 contains 15 residues. Germline lookup yields CDR1 LGHNA and CDR2 YNFKEQ. Trimming removed 2 bases from V and 8 bases from J; junction bases left unmatched: 6. CDR3 sequence (DNA): TGTGCCAGCAGCCAACCAGGGACAGGGTTGGAAAAACTGTTTTTT. Amino acid sequence: CASSQPGTGLEKLFF.

The chain has TRBV7-9 and TRBJ2-1; 7 bases map to TRBD2. The CDR3 loop spans 13 amino acids. From germline, CDR1 is SEHNR and CDR2 FQNEAQ (reference sequence). Trimming at V came to 5 bases and at J to 6 bases, leaving 4 bases not matched to a gene. The CDR3, as DNA: TGTGCCAGCAGCAAGACTAGCCTCAATGAGCAGTTCTTC. Translating it yields CASSKTSLNEQFF.

On this clone: The same CDR3 is also encoded by other DNA sequences in this sample. This rearrangement joins TRBV5-1 to TRBJ2-5; no clear D gene. V lost 0 bases to trimming and J lost 0 bases, with 6 bases between them. CDR3 length: 14 residues. Germline CDR1 is SGHRS and CDR2 is YFSETQ. CDR3 in DNA: TGCGCCAGCAGCTTGGAGGGCCACCAAGAGACCCAGTACTTC. It yields the protein CASSLEGHQETQYF.

The chain joins TRBV15 to TRBJ1-5; D call uncertain. Per the germline V gene, CDR1 is LNHNV and CDR2 is YYDKDF (reference sequence). Trimming took off 2 bases at V and 5 bases at J, with 10 bases between the two ends. The CDR3 totals 14 residues. CDR3 sequence (DNA): TGTGCCACCAGCAGACGCTCAAACGATCAGCCCCAGCATTTT. Residues: CATSRRSNDQPQHF.

This clone was counted between two and nine times. The V and J genes are TRBV11-3 and TRBJ2-2; TRBD1 agrees at 9 bases. CDR3 length: 13 residues. In germline, CDR1 is SGHNT, CDR2 YENEEA. Germline trimming cut 6 bases from V and 7 bases from J; bases unmatched to any gene: 3. The CDR3, as DNA: TGTGCCAGCAGAGCGACAGGGGGCGGGGAGCTGTTTTTT. Its protein product is CASRATGGGELFF.

The chain carries TRBV7-9 and TRBJ2-5; 8 bases agree with TRBD2. The CDR3 length is 15 residues. Germline V lookup: CDR1 SEHNR, CDR2 FQNEAQ (reference sequence). V shed 1 base, J shed 5 bases, and the junction held 6 bases outside the gene matches. In nucleotides, the CDR3 is TGTGCCAGCAGCTTAGAAGCGGGAGTAGTGGAGACCCAGTACTTC. Translation: CASSLEAGVVETQYF.